The source of this T cell receptor beta chain is a study of blood T cells in healthy people across ages. Study-wide results and caveats: Total diversity from one million sequenced T cells was likely underestimated. It was found that TCR beta diversity correlated strongly with the percentage of naive T cells. Any conclusive comparison of naive versus antigen-experienced cells was prevented by using unsorted PBMCs.

This CDR3 comprises 12 residues. A note on this clonotype: Antigen unknown. This may be a read error: a much more frequent sequence differs by one nucleotide.

It was with a sample-barcoded 5' primer and a J-beta primer mix that a second PCR of about 6 to 12 cycles was run. Each cDNA molecule was tagged by a template-switch adaptor that had 12 random nucleotides. MiXCR, run by TCRdb on the 5' RACE reads, gives a single entry per CDR3 protein. The sample yields about 970,000 distinct CDR3 sequences, just over 50% seen once. The origin of this receptor is a woman aged 60-75 years in good health. The chain has TRBV12-3 or TRBV12-4 and TRBJ2-4; D may be TRBD1 (6 bases). Gene TRBJ2-7 matches the end of the DNA better, so the J call may be wrong. The source material was blood. CDR3 in DNA: TGTGCCAGCAGTGGACAGCCCTACGAGCAGTACTTC. It specifies CASSGQPYEQYF.